This is a list of T cell receptor beta chains from one sample in a study of regulatory T cells in long-lasting Graves disease. TCRdb independently ran MiXCR on the multiplex PCR reads; one entry per CDR3 protein. The data show roughly 500,000 distinct CDR3 sequences, with less than 15% seen just once and over 7.5% held by the top ten. The same sample was also used in a study of T cells in Graves' hyperthyroidism and ophthalmopathy.

The specimen comprised peripheral blood mononuclear cells (PBMCs), sampled at new diagnosis, from a patient treated with antithyroid drugs. These receptors were taken from a man younger than 40 with Graves disease. Each CDR3 is given with its conserved first and last residue. The order of the fields is D gene, J gene, clone size, V gene, CDR3 DNA, CDR3 protein. The D gene is left open where the match is weak. Some rows mark clone size as missing; the rest say once, few, many or name a class of expanded clone.

D gene: -
J gene: TRBJ2-2
clone size: many
V gene: TRBV6-1
CDR3 DNA: TGTGCCAGCAGTGAATGGGGGGACACCGGGGAGCTGTTTTTT
CDR3 protein: CASSEWGDTGELFF

D gene: -
J gene: TRBJ1-5
clone size: many
V gene: TRBV20-1
CDR3 DNA: TGCAGTGCTAGTCCAGGGGAGTTCTGGCGCAATCAGCCCCAGCATTTT
CDR3 protein: CSASPGEFWRNQPQHF

D gene: TRBD1
J gene: TRBJ2-7
clone size: many
V gene: TRBV6-5
CDR3 DNA: TGTGCCAGCAGTTACTCGAGGCCACAGGGGGAATACGAGCAGTACTTC
CDR3 protein: CASSYSRPQGEYEQYF

D gene: -
J gene: TRBJ2-3
clone size: many
V gene: TRBV11-2
CDR3 DNA: TGTGCCAGCAGCCCTCAAAGGTTGGATACGCAGTATTTT
CDR3 protein: CASSPQRLDTQYF

D gene: -
J gene: TRBJ2-1
clone size: many
V gene: TRBV7-2
CDR3 DNA: TGTGCCAGCAGCTTACCAGGTTTGGGTGAGCAGTTCTTC
CDR3 protein: CASSLPGLGEQFF

D gene: TRBD2
J gene: TRBJ2-1
clone size: many
V gene: TRBV15
CDR3 DNA: TGTGCCACCAGCAGAGGAGCGGGAGTGGACGAGCAGTTCTTC
CDR3 protein: CATSRGAGVDEQFF

D gene: -
J gene: TRBJ1-1
clone size: many
V gene: TRBV29-1
CDR3 DNA: TGCAGCGCTGTACTACTACAGGGTTGGGGCGGCACTGAAGCTTTCTTT
CDR3 protein: CSAVLLQGWGGTEAFF

D gene: -
J gene: TRBJ2-3
clone size: many
V gene: TRBV2
CDR3 DNA: TGTGCCAGCAGTGGGGTGGATCTCACAGATACGCAGTATTTT
CDR3 protein: CASSGVDLTDTQYF

D gene: -
J gene: TRBJ2-7
clone size: few
V gene: TRBV3-1
CDR3 DNA: TGTGCCAGCAGCCCTCGGACGGAGCCCTACGAGCAGTACTTC
CDR3 protein: CASSPRTEPYEQYF

D gene: -
J gene: TRBJ1-1
clone size: -
V gene: TRBV27
CDR3 DNA: TGTGCCAGCAGTTTCACAGGCCTAGACACTGAAGCTTTCTTT
CDR3 protein: CASSFTGLDTEAFF

D gene: -
J gene: TRBJ2-7
clone size: -
V gene: TRBV7-9
CDR3 DNA: TGTGCCAGCAGTTCGGGAAGGGGCAGCTCCTACGAGCAGTACTTC
CDR3 protein: CASSSGRGSSYEQYF

D gene: -
J gene: TRBJ2-3
clone size: once
V gene: TRBV29-1
CDR3 DNA: TGCAGCGTTGTTGGACAGAGCGCAGATACGCAGTATTTT
CDR3 protein: CSVVGQSADTQYF

D gene: -
J gene: TRBJ2-7
clone size: -
V gene: TRBV11-2
CDR3 DNA: TGTGCCAGCTGGGGACCCCAATCAGGGGCCGACTACGAGCAGTACTTC
CDR3 protein: CASWGPQSGADYEQYF

D gene: -
J gene: TRBJ2-7
clone size: many
V gene: TRBV6-2/TRBV6-3
CDR3 DNA: TGTGCCAGCAGTGAACGGCTGGGGGGTCCCGAGCAGTACTTC
CDR3 protein: CASSERLGGPEQYF

D gene: -
J gene: TRBJ2-7
clone size: many
V gene: TRBV29-1
CDR3 DNA: TGCAGCGTTGGGCAGGCAGCCTACGAGCAGTACTTC
CDR3 protein: CSVGQAAYEQYF

D gene: -
J gene: TRBJ2-5
clone size: -
V gene: TRBV5-1
CDR3 DNA: TGCGCCAGCAGCTTGTGGAGACAGCTTAGGGAGACCCAGTACTTC
CDR3 protein: CASSLWRQLRETQYF

D gene: TRBD1
J gene: TRBJ1-5
clone size: -
V gene: TRBV19
CDR3 DNA: TGTGCCAGTACCGCCGGGACAGGAGGCTGGCAGCCCCAGCATTTT
CDR3 protein: CASTAGTGGWQPQHF

D gene: -
J gene: TRBJ1-1
clone size: many
V gene: TRBV11-2
CDR3 DNA: TGTGCCAGCAGCTTTTCGGGCGTGCGGGCTTTCTTT
CDR3 protein: CASSFSGVRAFF

D gene: -
J gene: TRBJ1-6
clone size: few
V gene: TRBV20-1
CDR3 DNA: TGCAGTGCCGCAACGAAGGGTCCTCGCTCCTATAATTCACCCCTCCACTTT
CDR3 protein: CSAATKGPRSYNSPLHF

D gene: -
J gene: TRBJ2-7
clone size: many
V gene: TRBV19
CDR3 DNA: TGTGCCAGTAGTAAACAAGAGACAGTGATGACCTACGAGCAGTACTTC
CDR3 protein: CASSKQETVMTYEQYF

D gene: TRBD2
J gene: TRBJ2-5
clone size: many
V gene: TRBV24-1
CDR3 DNA: TGTGCCACCAGTGATTTCGGGGGGGGGACCCAGTACTTC
CDR3 protein: CATSDFGGGTQYF

D gene: -
J gene: TRBJ1-1
clone size: many
V gene: TRBV3-1
CDR3 DNA: TGTGCCAGCAGCCAATACAGGGTCAATGAAGCTTTCTTT
CDR3 protein: CASSQYRVNEAFF

D gene: -
J gene: TRBJ2-1
clone size: many
V gene: TRBV24-1
CDR3 DNA: TGTGCCACCAGTGACCCGGGGACGGGGTATTCCTACAATGAGCAGTTCTTC
CDR3 protein: CATSDPGTGYSYNEQFF

D gene: -
J gene: TRBJ2-7
clone size: -
V gene: TRBV5-1
CDR3 DNA: TGCGCCAGCATTCCCTCGACAGGTTCCTACGAGCAGTACTTC
CDR3 protein: CASIPSTGSYEQYF

D gene: TRBD1
J gene: TRBJ1-5
clone size: -
V gene: TRBV19
CDR3 DNA: TGTGCCAGTAGTACAGGGACAGGTTCGCTTAATCAGCCCCAGCATTTT
CDR3 protein: CASSTGTGSLNQPQHF

D gene: -
J gene: TRBJ1-1
clone size: -
V gene: TRBV6-2/TRBV6-3
CDR3 DNA: TGTGCCAGCAGTTATGGGACAAGGGGTGCCGTGGACACTGAAGCTTTCTTT
CDR3 protein: CASSYGTRGAVDTEAFF

D gene: TRBD1
J gene: TRBJ1-5
clone size: many
V gene: TRBV6-2/TRBV6-3
CDR3 DNA: TGTGCCAGCAGTTACCGACAGGGCTTACAGCCCCAGCATTTT
CDR3 protein: CASSYRQGLQPQHF

D gene: -
J gene: TRBJ1-1
clone size: many
V gene: TRBV24-1
CDR3 DNA: TGTGCCACCAGTGATACAGGGTCGGCGAACACTGAAGCTTTCTTT
CDR3 protein: CATSDTGSANTEAFF

D gene: -
J gene: TRBJ2-3
clone size: -
V gene: TRBV12-3/TRBV12-4
CDR3 DNA: TGTGCCAGCAGTTTTAAGGGAGGCACAGATACGCAGTATTTT
CDR3 protein: CASSFKGGTDTQYF

D gene: -
J gene: TRBJ2-1
clone size: -
V gene: TRBV30
CDR3 DNA: TGTGCTCTGGACACCATTAACTCCTACAATGAGCAGTTCTTC
CDR3 protein: CALDTINSYNEQFF

D gene: TRBD1
J gene: TRBJ2-2
clone size: few
V gene: TRBV6-1
CDR3 DNA: TGTGCCAGCAGTGAATACCCAGGGGGTATCGGGGAGCTGTTTTTT
CDR3 protein: CASSEYPGGIGELFF

D gene: -
J gene: TRBJ2-1
clone size: many
V gene: TRBV11-3
CDR3 DNA: TGTGCCAGCAGCTTAGGAGACCCCTCCTACAATGAGCAGTTCTTC
CDR3 protein: CASSLGDPSYNEQFF

D gene: TRBD1
J gene: TRBJ1-2
clone size: many
V gene: TRBV20-1
CDR3 DNA: TGCAGTGCTAGAGCCACGGGCAGGGGGCATAACTATGGCTACACCTTC
CDR3 protein: CSARATGRGHNYGYTF

D gene: -
J gene: TRBJ1-2
clone size: -
V gene: TRBV30
CDR3 DNA: TGTGCCTGGAGTGTACAGGATCCACGCTATGGCTACACCTTC
CDR3 protein: CAWSVQDPRYGYTF

D gene: TRBD2
J gene: TRBJ2-5
clone size: many
V gene: TRBV6-1
CDR3 DNA: TGTGCCAGCAGTGACAGCGGGGGGGCCGGGGAGACCCAGTACTTC
CDR3 protein: CASSDSGGAGETQYF

D gene: -
J gene: TRBJ1-2
clone size: few
V gene: TRBV6-1
CDR3 DNA: TGTGCCAGCAGTGAGACAGCGAACCTCTATGGCTACACCTTC
CDR3 protein: CASSETANLYGYTF

D gene: TRBD2
J gene: TRBJ2-7
clone size: many
V gene: TRBV2
CDR3 DNA: TGTGCCAGCAGGGGGACTAGCGTGGTCGAGCAGTACTTC
CDR3 protein: CASRGTSVVEQYF

D gene: -
J gene: TRBJ2-1
clone size: many
V gene: TRBV20-1
CDR3 DNA: TGCAGTGCTAGAGGGGATACTGAGCAGTTCTTC
CDR3 protein: CSARGDTEQFF

D gene: -
J gene: TRBJ1-2
clone size: many
V gene: TRBV30
CDR3 DNA: TGTGCCTGGAGCCCGGGGGCCTATGGCTACACCTTC
CDR3 protein: CAWSPGAYGYTF

D gene: TRBD1
J gene: TRBJ2-7
clone size: -
V gene: TRBV10-2
CDR3 DNA: TGCGCCAGCAGGAGAGACAGGGCGGGCTACGAGCAGTACTTC
CDR3 protein: CASRRDRAGYEQYF

D gene: -
J gene: TRBJ2-2
clone size: -
V gene: TRBV29-1
CDR3 DNA: TGCAGCGTTCAAAAAGGGGGAGTAGGGACCGGGGAGCTGTTTTTT
CDR3 protein: CSVQKGGVGTGELFF

D gene: TRBD2
J gene: TRBJ2-3
clone size: many
V gene: TRBV29-1
CDR3 DNA: TGCAGCGTTCCGGTGGGAGGGGTGGCAGATACGCAGTATTTT
CDR3 protein: CSVPVGGVADTQYF

D gene: TRBD1
J gene: TRBJ2-2
clone size: -
V gene: TRBV20-1
CDR3 DNA: TGCAGTGCTAGAGATCCTCAGGGGGCTGGCGAGCTGTTTTTT
CDR3 protein: CSARDPQGAGELFF

D gene: TRBD2
J gene: TRBJ2-5
clone size: -
V gene: TRBV4-1
CDR3 DNA: TGCGCCAGCAGCCAAGTAGCGGGATGGCGCTCGGGCCAAGAGACCCAGTACTTC
CDR3 protein: CASSQVAGWRSGQETQYF

D gene: -
J gene: TRBJ2-5
clone size: many
V gene: TRBV20-1
CDR3 DNA: TGCAGCACCCGGGTTTTTCGGCTAGTGAGGGAGACCCAGTACTTC
CDR3 protein: CSTRVFRLVRETQYF

D gene: -
J gene: TRBJ1-2
clone size: -
V gene: TRBV12-3/TRBV12-4
CDR3 DNA: TGTGCCAGCACCGAACAGGGTCGGCATGGCTACACCTTC
CDR3 protein: CASTEQGRHGYTF

D gene: TRBD2
J gene: TRBJ2-1
clone size: many
V gene: TRBV6-2/TRBV6-3
CDR3 DNA: TGTGCCAGCAGTTACTCGAGGACTAGGAATGAGCAGTTCTTC
CDR3 protein: CASSYSRTRNEQFF

D gene: TRBD1
J gene: TRBJ1-5
clone size: many
V gene: TRBV24-1
CDR3 DNA: TGTGCCACCAGTGATTCGGTACAGGGGGTCTTTGGGGCCCAGCATTTT
CDR3 protein: CATSDSVQGVFGAQHF

D gene: TRBD2
J gene: TRBJ2-1
clone size: -
V gene: TRBV5-1
CDR3 DNA: TGCGCCAGCAGCTCGGGACTAGCGGGAGCCTACACTGAGCAGTTCTTC
CDR3 protein: CASSSGLAGAYTEQFF

D gene: -
J gene: TRBJ2-7
clone size: -
V gene: TRBV6-1
CDR3 DNA: TGTGCCAGCAGAGAGCCGGGTTACAGAGCCTACGAGCAGTACTTC
CDR3 protein: CASREPGYRAYEQYF

D gene: TRBD2
J gene: TRBJ2-1
clone size: few
V gene: TRBV6-1
CDR3 DNA: TGTGCCAGCGCACTAGCGGTCAATGAGCAGTTCTTC
CDR3 protein: CASALAVNEQFF